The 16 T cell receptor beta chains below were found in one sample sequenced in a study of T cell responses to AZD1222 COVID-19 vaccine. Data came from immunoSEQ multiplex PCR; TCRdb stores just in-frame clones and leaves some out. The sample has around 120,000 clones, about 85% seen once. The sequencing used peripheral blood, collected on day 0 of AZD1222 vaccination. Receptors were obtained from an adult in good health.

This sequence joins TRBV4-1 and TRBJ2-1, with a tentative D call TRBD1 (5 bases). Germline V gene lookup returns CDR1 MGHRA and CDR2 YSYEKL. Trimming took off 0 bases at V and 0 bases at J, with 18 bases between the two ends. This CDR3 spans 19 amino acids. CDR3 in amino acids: CASSQDWASTADSYNEQFF. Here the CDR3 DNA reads TGCGCCAGCAGCCAAGATTGGGCCTCGACAGCCGACTCCTACAATGAGCAGTTCTTC.

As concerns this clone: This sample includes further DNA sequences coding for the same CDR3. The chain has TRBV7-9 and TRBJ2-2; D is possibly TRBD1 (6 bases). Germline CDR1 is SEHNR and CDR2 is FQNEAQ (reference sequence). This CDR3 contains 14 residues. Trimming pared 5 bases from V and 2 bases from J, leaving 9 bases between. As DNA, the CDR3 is TGTGCCAGCAGCCTGGGACAAAACACCGGGGAGCTGTTTTTT. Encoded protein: CASSLGQNTGELFF.

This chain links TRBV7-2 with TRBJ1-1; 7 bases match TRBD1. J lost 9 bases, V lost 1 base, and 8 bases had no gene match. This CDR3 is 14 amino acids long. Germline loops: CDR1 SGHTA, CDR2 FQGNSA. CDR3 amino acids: CASSLGDSGMKAFF. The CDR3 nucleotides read TGTGCCAGCAGCTTAGGGGACAGCGGCATGAAAGCTTTCTTT.

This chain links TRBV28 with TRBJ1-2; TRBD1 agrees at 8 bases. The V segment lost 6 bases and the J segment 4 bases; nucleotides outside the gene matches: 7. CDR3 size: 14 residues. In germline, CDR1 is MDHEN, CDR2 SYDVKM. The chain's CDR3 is CASSPGTGLYGYTF. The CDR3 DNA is TGTGCCAGCAGCCCCGGGACAGGACTCTATGGCTACACCTTC.

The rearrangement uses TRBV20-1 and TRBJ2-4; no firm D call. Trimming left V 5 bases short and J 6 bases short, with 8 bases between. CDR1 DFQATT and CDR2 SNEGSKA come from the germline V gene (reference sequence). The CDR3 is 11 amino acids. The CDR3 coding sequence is TGCAGTGCTGGAGTGGGAAACATTCAGTACTTC. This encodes CSAGVGNIQYF.

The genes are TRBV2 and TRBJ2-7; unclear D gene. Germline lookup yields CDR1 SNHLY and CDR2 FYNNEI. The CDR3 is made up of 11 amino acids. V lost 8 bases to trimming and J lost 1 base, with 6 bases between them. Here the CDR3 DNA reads TGTGCCAGCGGTAGTTCCTACGAGCAGTACTTC. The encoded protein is CASGSSYEQYF.

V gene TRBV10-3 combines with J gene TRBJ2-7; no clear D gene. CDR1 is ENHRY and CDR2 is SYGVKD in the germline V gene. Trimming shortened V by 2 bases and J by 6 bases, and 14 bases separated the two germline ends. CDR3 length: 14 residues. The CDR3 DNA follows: TGTGCCATCAGTGAGACGGCCGGCGTCGGCGAGCAGTACTTC. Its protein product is CAISETAGVGEQYF.

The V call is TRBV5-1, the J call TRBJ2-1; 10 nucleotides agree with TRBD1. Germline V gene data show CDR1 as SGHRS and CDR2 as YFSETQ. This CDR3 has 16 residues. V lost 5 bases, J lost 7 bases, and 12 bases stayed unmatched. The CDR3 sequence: CASSPNAGTGDNEQFF. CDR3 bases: TGCGCCAGCAGTCCGAATGCCGGGACAGGGGATAATGAGCAGTTCTTC.

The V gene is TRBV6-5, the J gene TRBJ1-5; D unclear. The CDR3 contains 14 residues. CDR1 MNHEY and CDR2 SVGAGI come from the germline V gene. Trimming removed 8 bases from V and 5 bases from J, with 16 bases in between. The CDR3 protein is CASQWASRDQPQHF. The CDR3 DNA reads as TGTGCCAGCCAGTGGGCAAGTAGGGATCAGCCCCAGCATTTT.

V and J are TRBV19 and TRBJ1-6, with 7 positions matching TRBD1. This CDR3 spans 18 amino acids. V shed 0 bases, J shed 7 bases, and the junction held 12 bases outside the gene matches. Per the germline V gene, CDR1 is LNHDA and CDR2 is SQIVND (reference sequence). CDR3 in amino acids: CASSIDRSPGTANSPLHF. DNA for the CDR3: TGTGCCAGTAGTATAGATAGGTCGCCCGGGACAGCCAATTCACCCCTCCACTTT.

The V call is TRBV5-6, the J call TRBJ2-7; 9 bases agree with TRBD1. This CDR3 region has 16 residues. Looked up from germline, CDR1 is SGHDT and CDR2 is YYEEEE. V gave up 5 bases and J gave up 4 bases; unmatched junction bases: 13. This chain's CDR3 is CASSRWFRQGDYEQYF. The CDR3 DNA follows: TGTGCCAGCAGTCGTTGGTTTAGACAGGGGGATTACGAGCAGTACTTC.

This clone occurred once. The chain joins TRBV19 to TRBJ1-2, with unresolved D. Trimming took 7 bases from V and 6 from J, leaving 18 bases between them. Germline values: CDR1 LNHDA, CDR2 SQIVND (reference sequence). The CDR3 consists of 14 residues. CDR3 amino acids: CASTPNQAWDGYTF. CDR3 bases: TGTGCCAGTACCCCCAACCAAGCTTGGGATGGCTACACCTTC.

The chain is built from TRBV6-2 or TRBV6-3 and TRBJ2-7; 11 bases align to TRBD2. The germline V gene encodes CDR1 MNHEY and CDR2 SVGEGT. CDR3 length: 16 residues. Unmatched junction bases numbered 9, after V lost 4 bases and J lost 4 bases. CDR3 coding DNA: TGTGCCAGCAGTTCCCCTCGACTAGCGGGGTCTTACGAGCAGTACTTC. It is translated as CASSSPRLAGSYEQYF.

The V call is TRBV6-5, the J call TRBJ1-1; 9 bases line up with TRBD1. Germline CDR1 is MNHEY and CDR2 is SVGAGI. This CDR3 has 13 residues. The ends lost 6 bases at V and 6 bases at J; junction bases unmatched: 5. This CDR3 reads CASSGTGRAEAFF. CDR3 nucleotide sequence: TGTGCCAGCAGCGGGACAGGGAGGGCTGAAGCTTTCTTT.

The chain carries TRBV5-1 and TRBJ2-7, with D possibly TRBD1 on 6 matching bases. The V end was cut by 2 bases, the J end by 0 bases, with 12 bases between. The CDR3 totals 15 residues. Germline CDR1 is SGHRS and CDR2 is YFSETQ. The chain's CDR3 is CASSFNGQFSYEQYF. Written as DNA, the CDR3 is TGCGCCAGCAGCTTTAATGGACAGTTCTCCTACGAGCAGTACTTC.

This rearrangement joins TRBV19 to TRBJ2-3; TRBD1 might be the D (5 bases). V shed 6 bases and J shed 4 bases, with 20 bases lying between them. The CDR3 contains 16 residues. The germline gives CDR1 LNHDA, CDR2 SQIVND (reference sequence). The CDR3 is CASSPPGAKGADTQYF. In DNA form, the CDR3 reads TGTGCCAGTAGCCCTCCTGGGGCCAAAGGGGCAGATACGCAGTATTTT.